The 4 T cell receptor beta chains given below trace back to one sample, sequenced in a study of T cell repertoires and HLA-DP antigens. Sequencing was performed with immunoSEQ multiplex PCR; in TCRdb, only in-frame clones are kept and a portion is missing. The top ten clones hold around 1.7% of a sample with about 89,000 clones, approximately 86% of them seen once. Their recognized antigens are unknown. Sequenced material: CD4+ T cells from PBMCs. The receptor source for this set is a man over 45 in good health and CMV-seronegative.

In regard to this clone: The DNA is omitted, as the CDR3 cannot be located on it reliably, and the CDR3 follows TCRdb's listing. The chain combines TRBV28 with TRBJ2-5; TRBD1 is taken as the D call from the table, unchecked against the DNA. Germline lookup yields CDR1 MDHEN and CDR2 SYDVKM. The CDR3 adds up to 19 amino acids, both ends counted. The CDR3 spells CASSFGGTRTGFFGETQYF.

V is TRBV6-1 and J is TRBJ2-7, with 12 bases fitting TRBD1. In germline, CDR1 is MNHNS, CDR2 SASEGT. Trimming took 3 bases from V and 7 from J; bases not matched to a gene: 10. The CDR3 covers 16 residues. The DNA of the CDR3 is TGTGCCAGCAGTGAGTTTAGGGGACAGGGGGCACGGGAGCAGTACTTC. Translation gives CASSEFRGQGAREQYF.

This clone was counted between two and nine times. The chain has TRBV14 and TRBJ2-5; 11 bases fit TRBD2. The J segment lost 3 bases and the V segment lost 2 bases, leaving 5 bases of the junction unmatched. CDR3 length: 16 residues. The germline CDR1 and CDR2 sequences are SGHDN and FVKESK. This CDR3 reads CASSQSRLAGKETQYF. As DNA, the CDR3 is TGTGCCAGCAGCCAATCTCGACTAGCGGGGAAAGAGACCCAGTACTTC.

The chain combines TRBV4-2 with TRBJ1-1; a weak D match, TRBD1 (6 bases). The germline V gene encodes CDR1 LGHNA and CDR2 YNFKEQ. This CDR3 is built from 14 residues. Trimming took off 6 bases at V and 10 bases at J, with 21 bases between the two ends. The CDR3 bases are TGTGCCAGCAGTTCCGGAGGGGGGACCCGGGGAGCTTTCTTT. Protein product: CASSSGGGTRGAFF.